This TCR beta chain was obtained from a study of neurological immune-mediated disorders. TCRdb re-called the 5' RACE reads with MiXCR, one entry per CDR3 protein. The sample records tens of thousands of distinct CDR3 sequences, over 15% being singletons. A total of 2 million PBMCs stored at -80 degrees C provided the unsorted libraries. This CDR3 comprises 13 residues. Germline V gene lookup returns CDR1 MGHRA and CDR2 YSYEKL. V lost 2 bases and J 6 bases, leaving 11 bases between the germline ends. This clonotype was observed at least ten times. The clonotype was recovered from a woman aged 40 to 50 in good health. The chain is built from TRBV4-1 and TRBJ2-7, with D unclear. Sequenced material: PBMCs. CDR3 sequence (DNA): TGCGCCAGCAGCCAACAGGTACTCGCCGAGCAGTACGTC. Its translation is CASSQQVLAEQYV.